The 3 T cell receptor beta chains below all came from one sample that was sequenced in a study of cytomegalovirus exposure and HLA in healthy donors. Primers included in the PCR were 60 Vbeta and 13 Jbeta primers. Produced via immunoSEQ multiplex PCR; TCRdb's table is partial and in-frame only. The sample records about 120,000 clones, around 85% being singletons. The material sequenced was PBMCs. The origin of the receptors is a man aged 25 to 40 in good health and CMV-seronegative.

This clone occurred a few times. The chain joins TRBV15 to TRBJ1-2; possible D gene TRBD1, 6 bases. Trimming pared 4 bases from V and 3 bases from J, leaving 12 bases between. The germline gives CDR1 LNHNV, CDR2 YYDKDF (reference sequence). The CDR3 runs 14 residues. CDR3 region: CATSTDRSYYGYTF. The CDR3 DNA reads TGTGCCACCAGCACCGACAGGTCCTACTATGGCTACACCTTC.

The CDR3 DNA reads TGTGCCAGCAGCGCCGCCCGGGGGGGCCTAGGGAGGGAGACCCAGTACTTC. Translation gives CASSAARGGLGRETQYF. This chain connects TRBV9 to TRBJ2-5; 8 bases agree with TRBD2. V lost 3 bases to trimming and J lost 5 bases; unmatched junction nucleotides: 15. Germline V gene sequence: CDR1 SGDLS, CDR2 YYNGEE. The CDR3 covers 17 residues.

There are a few counts of this clone. V and J are TRBV7-9 and TRBJ2-3; D is unclear. The CDR3 runs 12 residues. V dropped 1 base and J dropped 4 bases, with 3 bases sitting between them. CDR1 and CDR2 (germline): SEHNR, FQNEAQ (reference sequence). CDR3 amino acids: CASSLGADTQYF. In DNA, the CDR3 is TGTGCCAGCAGCTTAGGAGCAGATACGCAGTATTTT.